These 10 T cell receptor beta chains share one sample of origin, sequenced in a study of blood T cell repertoires in COVID-19. Clones were read by immunoSEQ multiplex PCR, and TCRdb kept only the in-frame ones, dropping some. The data contain approximately 190,000 clones, 83% of them singletons. Sequenced material: peripheral blood. These receptors came from a woman aged 40-49 years with acute or convalescent COVID-19.

A remark on this clone: The same CDR3 also results from other DNA sequences found in this sample. The chain has TRBV18 and TRBJ1-2; possibly TRBD1 for D (6 bases). The CDR3 contains 14 residues. Trimming left V 3 bases short and J 0 bases short, with 8 bases between. Germline V gives CDR1 KGHSH, CDR2 LQKENI. CDR3 sequence reads: CASSPDRANYGYTF. The CDR3 DNA sequence: TGTGCCAGCTCACCGGACAGAGCTAACTATGGCTACACCTTC.

The V and J genes are TRBV27 and TRBJ1-1; 9 bases align to TRBD1. With 4 bases clipped from V and 4 bases from J, the junction kept 10 bases outside the gene matches. CDR3 length: 16 amino acids. CDR1 MNHEY and CDR2 SMNVEV come from the germline V gene (reference sequence). CDR3 sequence reads: CASSSPPGTGSTEAFF. CDR3 DNA sequence: TGTGCCAGCAGTTCCCCCCCCGGGACAGGGAGCACTGAAGCTTTCTTT.

Note on this clone: This sample also contains other DNA sequences that code for the same CDR3. This sequence joins TRBV4-1 and TRBJ2-7; 7 bases line up with TRBD2. The CDR3 covers 14 residues. The V and J ends lost 1 base and 2 bases, in that order; junction bases with no gene match: 2. CDR1 and CDR2 from the germline V gene are MGHRA and YSYEKL. The CDR3 sequence is CASSQGSGTYEQYF. The CDR3 bases are TGCGCCAGCAGCCAAGGCAGCGGGACCTACGAGCAGTACTTC.

This clone was seen only a few times. CDR3 residues: CASSWTRDRTGELFF. The CDR3 DNA is TGCGCCAGCAGCTGGACTAGGGATAGAACCGGGGAGCTGTTTTTT. V is TRBV5-1 and J is TRBJ2-2, with 7 bases that match TRBD2. The CDR3 totals 15 residues. V lost 3 bases and J lost 5; bases outside the gene matches: 7. Germline V gene lookup returns CDR1 SGHRS and CDR2 YFSETQ. The whole variable domain, filled in from reference TRBV5-1 and TRBJ2-2, reads KAGVTQTPRYLIKTRGQQVTLSCSPISGHRSVSWYQQTPGQGLQFLFEYFSETQRNKGNFPGRFSGRQFSNSRSEMNVSTLELGDSALYLCASSWTRDRTGELFFGEGSRLTVL.

The genes are TRBV2 and TRBJ2-7; D remains ambiguous. The ends were cut back, 6 bases at V and 3 bases at J, with 6 bases in the middle. The germline V gene has CDR1 SNHLY and CDR2 FYNNEI. The CDR3 sequence is 11 residues long. CDR3 protein: CASRRSYEQYF. The DNA for the CDR3 is TGTGCCAGCAGGAGGAGCTACGAGCAGTACTTC.

This chain uses TRBV5-1 with TRBJ1-5; D might be TRBD1 (5 bases). Trimming left V 1 base short and J 5 bases short, with 13 bases between. The CDR3 length is 15 residues. CDR1 SGHRS and CDR2 YFSETQ come from the germline V gene. CDR3 coding DNA: TGCGCCAGCAGCTTGACAGGTAGGCCCCATCAGCCCCAGCATTTT. It translates to CASSLTGRPHQPQHF.

This chain links TRBV24-1 with TRBJ1-1, with D unresolved. In germline, CDR1 is KGHDR, CDR2 SFDVKD. The CDR3 runs 14 residues. Trimming cost V 9 bases and J 2 bases, with 15 bases left between them. The CDR3 sequence: CATRQGQANTEAFF. The CDR3 coding sequence is TGTGCCACCCGCCAAGGTCAGGCAAACACTGAAGCTTTCTTT.

This clone was detected only once. The chain employs TRBV6-5 and TRBJ2-7, with D possibly being TRBD2 (6 bases). With 10 bases removed from V and 4 bases from J, the gap between germline ends came to 20 bases. Germline-derived CDR1 and CDR2 are MNHEY and SVGAGI. The CDR3 is 14 residues long. The CDR3 loop reads CATSPRDSQYEQYF. The CDR3 region has the DNA TGTGCCACCTCCCCCCGGGACTCCCAGTACGAGCAGTACTTC.

The chain uses TRBV20-1 and TRBJ2-7, with D maybe TRBD2 (5 bases). The CDR3 has 14 amino acids. Trimming cost V 3 bases and J 7 bases, with 19 bases left between them. Looked up from germline, CDR1 is DFQATT and CDR2 is SNEGSKA (reference sequence). The CDR3 bases are TGCAGTGCTAGTTTAGGCGGAGGTGGTGAAGAGCAGTACTTC. As protein: CSASLGGGGEEQYF.

This clone was observed once. V usage is TRBV7-2 and J usage is TRBJ2-2; TRBD2 might be the D (6 bases). CDR1 and CDR2 from the germline V gene are SGHTA and FQGNSA. CDR3 length: 13 amino acids. V dropped 4 bases and J dropped 6 bases, with 9 bases sitting between them. CDR3 in amino acids: CASSWRAAGELFF. DNA for the CDR3: TGTGCCAGCAGCTGGAGGGCGGCCGGGGAGCTGTTTTTT.